The 21 T cell receptor beta chains below all came from one sample that was sequenced in a study of blood T cells in healthy people across ages. The authors ran a second PCR of roughly 6 to 12 cycles using a sample-barcoded 5' primer and a J-beta primer mix. TCRdb re-called the 5' RACE reads through MiXCR, storing one row per CDR3 protein. Among roughly 1.6 million distinct CDR3 sequences, around 35% were seen once, and the ten largest hold around 11%. Sequencing was carried out using blood. These receptor sequences come from a woman under 40 in good health.

The sample holds a few counts of this clonotype. The rearrangement uses TRBV7-2 and TRBJ1-2; 12 nucleotides line up with TRBD1. The CDR3 runs to 15 residues. Germline values: CDR1 SGHTA, CDR2 FQGNSA. V dropped 4 bases and J dropped 7; count of bases not matched to a gene: 7. The chain's CDR3 is CASSSPGQGASGYTF. In DNA form, the CDR3 reads TGTGCCAGCAGCTCCCCGGGACAGGGGGCAAGTGGCTACACCTTC.

The chain couples TRBV14 to TRBJ2-2, with 9 bases matching TRBD2. This CDR3 region has 16 residues. V shed 6 bases and J 6 bases; nucleotides not matched to a gene: 11. Per the germline V gene, CDR1 is SGHDN and CDR2 is FVKESK. The DNA of the CDR3 is TGTGCCAGCAGATCGGGACTAGCCAGTAAGGCCGGGGAGCTGTTTTTT. Translation gives CASRSGLASKAGELFF.

The chain has TRBV9 and TRBJ2-1, with D possibly matching TRBD2 (6 bases). The CDR3 loop spans 15 amino acids. Trimming removed 3 bases from V and 0 bases from J, with 10 bases in between. The germline gives CDR1 SGDLS, CDR2 YYNGEE. Written as DNA, the CDR3 is TGTGCCAGCAGCGCGAGCGGGCTCTCCTACAATGAGCAGTTCTTC. This encodes CASSASGLSYNEQFF.

This clonotype was detected only a few times. This CDR3 is CASSFDRDSIYEQYF. The CDR3 DNA follows: TGTGCCAGCAGTTTTGATCGGGACTCGATCTACGAGCAGTACTTC. The V call is TRBV28, the J call TRBJ2-7; D perhaps matches TRBD2 (6 bases). This CDR3 spans 15 amino acids. CDR1 is MDHEN, CDR2 SYDVKM, per germline. The germline V and J ends were trimmed by 3 bases and 3 bases, with 15 bases remaining between them.

V and J are TRBV2 and TRBJ2-1, with TRBD2 matching over 11 bases. The CDR3 covers 17 residues. V trimming: 6 bases; J trimming: 2 bases; junction bases outside the gene matches: 9. From germline, CDR1 is SNHLY and CDR2 FYNNEI. This CDR3 is CASRDELAGAAYNEQFF. CDR3 nucleotide sequence: TGTGCCAGCAGGGACGAACTAGCGGGAGCGGCCTACAATGAGCAGTTCTTC.

The chain is built from TRBV7-9 and TRBJ2-2; TRBD2 matches 14 bases. Germline CDR1 and CDR2: SEHNR and FQNEAQ (reference sequence). The CDR3 is 17 amino acids. V gave up 5 bases and J gave up 5 bases; unmatched junction bases: 7. The CDR3 DNA reads TGTGCCAGCAGCCGGGGACTAGCGGGAGAAGAAACCGGGGAGCTGTTTTTT. Amino acids: CASSRGLAGEETGELFF.

Worth noting for this clonotype: Germline is not matched at one junction end, which may reflect a read error. J is TRBJ2-3 and V is TRBV7-6, with D hard to call. The CDR3 extends over 14 amino acids. Germline loops: CDR1 SGHVS, CDR2 FNYEAQ. The CDR3 is CVSSLDQLKDTQYF. For the CDR3, the DNA is TGTGTCAGCAGCTTAGATCAGCTGAAAGATACGCAGTATTTT.

Of note for this clonotype: The junction and the germline gene differ at one end; a read error may be behind it. The V gene is TRBV11-2, the J gene TRBJ2-2, with D maybe TRBD2 (6 bases). Germline V lookup: CDR1 SGHAT, CDR2 FQNNGV. The CDR3 spans 17 residues. The CDR3 nucleotides read TGCGCCAGCAGCTTATACGCGGGATCTTATGACACCGGGGGGCTGTTTTTT. Its translation: CASSLYAGSYDTGGLFF.

This clonotype was observed a handful of times. The chain links TRBV29-1 to TRBJ1-2, with a tentative D call TRBD1 (6 bases). Germline V gives CDR1 SQVTM, CDR2 ANQGSEA. The ends were cut back, 6 bases at V and 4 bases at J, with 18 bases in the middle. CDR3 length equals 14 residues. This CDR3 is CSVKDQGQIYGYTF. In nucleotides, the CDR3 is TGCAGCGTGAAAGATCAGGGACAAATCTATGGCTACACCTTC. Full variable domain (missing parts from reference TRBV29-1 and TRBJ1-2): SAVISQKPSRDICQRGTSLTIQCQVDSQVTMMFWYRQQPGQSLTLIATANQGSEATYESGFVIDKFPISRPNLTFSTLTVSNMSPEDSSIYLCSVKDQGQIYGYTFGSGTRLTVV.

This clonotype has more than one count but fewer than ten. V gene TRBV7-8 combines with J gene TRBJ1-6; no clear D gene. Trimming shortened V by 5 bases and J by 10 bases, and 12 bases separated the two germline ends. The CDR3 length is 13 residues. Germline CDR1 is SGHVS and CDR2 is FQNEAQ. This CDR3 reads CASSPDLRSPLHF. The CDR3 region has the DNA TGTGCCAGCAGCCCGGACTTGAGGTCACCCCTCCACTTT.

As for this clonotype: At one boundary the junction diverges from the germline segment, which might be a read error. The chain combines TRBV7-9 with TRBJ2-5; a weak D match, TRBD2 (5 bases). The germline CDR1 and CDR2 sequences are SEHNR and FQNEAQ (reference sequence). CDR3 length equals 16 residues. CDR3 nucleotide sequence: TGTGCCGGCAGCTTACAGAATTTACGGGGACAAGAGACCCAGTACTTC. Encoded protein: CAGSLQNLRGQETQYF.

In regard to this clonotype: A read error is possible here, since a much larger clone lies one base away. This chain uses TRBV20-1 with TRBJ2-7; 8 bases line up with TRBD2. CDR1 and CDR2 from the germline V gene are DFQATT and SNEGSKA (reference sequence). Trimming at V came to 5 bases and at J to 6 bases, leaving 6 bases not matched to a gene. The CDR3 extends over 12 amino acids. The CDR3 DNA is TGCAGTGCTGCCCCCCGGGGGGGCGAGCAGTACTTC. Amino acid sequence: CSAAPRGGEQYF.

The rearrangement uses TRBV6-5 and TRBJ2-5, with 10 bases matching TRBD2. Germline-derived CDR1 and CDR2 are MNHEY and SVGAGI. The CDR3 sequence is 15 residues long. The V gene end was trimmed by 6 bases and the J gene end by 7 bases; junction bases not matched to a gene: 11. Written as DNA, the CDR3 is TGTGCCAGCAGAGGGCTAGCGGGAGTTCAGGGGACCCAGTACTTC. Its protein product is CASRGLAGVQGTQYF.

This clonotype occurred a few times. The rearrangement uses TRBV20-1 and TRBJ2-7; 10 nucleotides line up with TRBD2. The germline gives CDR1 DFQATT, CDR2 SNEGSKA (reference sequence). The J segment lost 1 base and the V segment lost 0 bases, leaving 3 bases of the junction unmatched. CDR3 length equals 15 residues. DNA of the CDR3: TGCAGTGCTAGAGATCTAGCGGGGGTTTCCTACGAGCAGTACTTC. This gives the protein CSARDLAGVSYEQYF.

This chain links TRBV10-3 with TRBJ2-7; D is possibly TRBD1 (6 bases). The CDR3 is made up of 14 amino acids. In germline, CDR1 is ENHRY, CDR2 SYGVKD. V was cut by 10 bases and J by 1 base, with 17 bases left in between. The chain's CDR3 is CASSIGQTSYEQYF. The CDR3 DNA is TGTGCCAGTAGTATTGGACAGACGTCCTACGAGCAGTACTTC.

The chain uses TRBV28 and TRBJ1-5; D not resolved. The CDR3 is 12 residues long. V lost 1 base, J lost 7 bases, and 5 bases lay in between. CDR1 and CDR2 (germline): MDHEN, SYDVKM. The DNA for the CDR3 is TGTGCCAGCAGTTTATCTCCACAGCCCCAGCATTTT. Translation: CASSLSPQPQHF.

This clonotype was detected only a few times. In nucleotides, the CDR3 is TGTGCCGGCACGTTAGCGGGGGGGCCTCTGAGCTCCTACAATGAGCAGTTCTTC. Protein: CAGTLAGGPLSSYNEQFF. This rearrangement joins TRBV27 to TRBJ2-1; 11 positions agree with TRBD2. Unmatched junction bases numbered 15, after V lost 11 bases and J lost 0 bases. CDR3 size: 18 residues. Per the germline V gene, CDR1 is MNHEY and CDR2 is SMNVEV (reference sequence).

This clonotype was found a few times. J is TRBJ2-4 and V is TRBV7-3; 7 positions agree with TRBD2. Matching the DNA end better, TRBJ2-7 makes the J call doubtful. CDR1 is SGHTA, CDR2 FQGTGA, per germline. This CDR3 comprises 15 residues. The CDR3 spells CASSSTGTTLREQYF. For the CDR3, the DNA is TGTGCCAGCAGCTCAACCGGGACTACACTACGCGAGCAGTACTTC.

In this sample, this clonotype turned up once. J is TRBJ2-3 and V is TRBV20-1, with TRBD2 matching over 8 bases. Germline trimming cut 5 bases from V and 1 base from J; bases unmatched to any gene: 11. CDR1 is DFQATT and CDR2 is SNEGSKA in the germline V gene (reference sequence). CDR3 length: 16 amino acids. The CDR3 region has the DNA TGCAGTGCTGAGGCGGGGGGCAATATCGGCACAGATACGCAGTATTTT. It specifies CSAEAGGNIGTDTQYF.

The chain is built from TRBV27 and TRBJ2-5; TRBD2 is a possible D gene (6 bases). CDR3 length equals 15 residues. V was cut by 3 bases and J by 3 bases, with 14 bases left in between. Germline V gene data show CDR1 as MNHEY and CDR2 as SMNVEV (reference sequence). The CDR3 nucleotides read TGTGCCAGCAGTTTTGGGGCGGGATCTGAAGAGACCCAGTACTTC. Translation gives CASSFGAGSEETQYF.

This clonotype is a singleton in its sample. This rearrangement joins TRBV13 to TRBJ1-2, with D maybe TRBD1 (5 bases). The CDR3 length is 16 residues. Trimming removed 2 bases at V and 8 bases at J, with 21 bases between. Germline-derived CDR1 and CDR2 are PRHDT and FYEKMQ (reference sequence). CDR3 protein: CASSLLSDWGPRGYTF. In nucleotides, the CDR3 is TGTGCCAGCAGCTTATTGTCCGACTGGGGACCGAGGGGCTACACCTTC.